This TCR beta chain was identified during a study of T cell repertoires in cytomegalovirus infection. Overall study: HLA-B-restricted CMV epitopes that are well studied were used alongside recently identified HLA-C-restricted ones.

TCRdb re-derived calls from the reads in MiXCR, one entry per CDR3 protein. The table includes roughly 570,000 distinct CDR3 sequences, 40% detected once. In the case of this clonotype: The target antigen is unknown.

This CDR3 has 15 residues. Trimming removed 2 bases from V and 6 bases from J, with 13 bases in between. Germline loops: CDR1 MNHNY, CDR2 SVGAGI (reference sequence). J is TRBJ2-2 and V is TRBV6-6, with D uncertain. The receptor was isolated from a human donor in good health (CMV status not recorded). Some clones in this sample may be carry-over from other donors' samples. Sequences were derived from cultured PBMCs, sampled from culture after CMV antigen stimulation. CDR3: CASSYPESTPGELFF. CDR3 sequence (DNA): TGTGCCAGCAGTTACCCCGAATCAACCCCCGGGGAGCTGTTTTTT.